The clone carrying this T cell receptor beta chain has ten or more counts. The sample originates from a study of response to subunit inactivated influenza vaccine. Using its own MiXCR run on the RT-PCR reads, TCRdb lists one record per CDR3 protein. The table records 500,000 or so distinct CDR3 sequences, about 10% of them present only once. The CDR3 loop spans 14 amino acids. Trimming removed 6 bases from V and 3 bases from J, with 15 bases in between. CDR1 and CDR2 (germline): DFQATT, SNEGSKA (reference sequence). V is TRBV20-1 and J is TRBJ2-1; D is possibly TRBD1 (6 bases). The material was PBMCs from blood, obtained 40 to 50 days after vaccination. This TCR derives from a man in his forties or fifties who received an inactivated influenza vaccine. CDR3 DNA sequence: TGCAGTGCGCAGGAACGACAGGTCTACAATGAGCAGTTCTTC. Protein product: CSAQERQVYNEQFF.